The 27 T cell receptor beta chains given below trace back to one sample, sequenced in a study of beta chain features in type 1 diabetes. Every isolated RNA sample was fully reverse transcribed, so sequencing captured expressed TCRB transcripts. The repertoire was sequenced with immunoSEQ multiplex PCR; TCRdb's copy has only in-frame clones and lacks some. This sample has hundreds of thousands of clones; roughly 13% occur once, and the top ten carry around 0.02%. Sequencing was done on a sample of naive CD4+ T cells from blood. These receptors all stem from a young man in good health.

The genes are TRBV4-2 and TRBJ1-2; TRBD1 matches at 7 bases. Germline values: CDR1 LGHNA, CDR2 YNFKEQ. The CDR3 contains 14 residues. The V segment lost 1 base and the J segment 8 bases; nucleotides outside the gene matches: 7. In DNA form, the CDR3 reads TGTGCCAGCAGCCAAGGAACAGGGGCCTGGGGCTACACCTTC. Protein sequence: CASSQGTGAWGYTF.

This clone has more than one count but fewer than ten. The chain links TRBV7-3 to TRBJ2-5; D unclear. From germline, CDR1 is SGHTA and CDR2 FQGTGA. The germline V and J ends were trimmed by 0 bases and 3 bases, with 5 bases remaining between them. The CDR3 spans 13 residues. Here the CDR3 reads CASSLTGEETQYF. The CDR3 DNA reads TGTGCCAGCAGCTTAACCGGAGAAGAGACCCAGTACTTC.

The chain carries TRBV30 and TRBJ2-4; D may be TRBD2 (6 bases). Trimming removed 4 bases from V and 13 bases from J, with 23 bases in between. Per germline, CDR1 GTSNPN and CDR2 SVGIG (reference sequence). CDR3 size: 14 residues. The CDR3 spells CAWNAGPGRSPQYF. CDR3 sequence (DNA): TGTGCCTGGAACGCGGGACCCGGTAGAAGTCCCCAGTACTTC.

A few counts support this clone. This rearrangement joins TRBV7-3 to TRBJ2-1, with 12 bases aligning to TRBD2. The junction had 5 bases not matched to a gene; V was cut back by 4 bases and J by 7 bases. The CDR3 totals 15 residues. The germline gives CDR1 SGHTA, CDR2 FQGTGA. CDR3 in amino acids: CASSSLAGGGNEQFF. The CDR3 nucleotides are TGTGCCAGCAGCTCCCTAGCGGGAGGGGGGAATGAGCAGTTCTTC.

This clone showed up just a few times. This rearrangement joins TRBV5-1 to TRBJ1-1; D may be TRBD1 (6 bases). Trimming took 6 bases from V and 4 from J, leaving 16 bases between them. The length of the CDR3 is 14 residues. CDR1 and CDR2 (germline): SGHRS, YFSETQ. In DNA form, the CDR3 reads TGCGCCAGCACCCCCGGGGGGCAGGGCACTGAAGCTTTCTTT. Protein product: CASTPGGQGTEAFF.

This clone came up a few times. The rearrangement links TRBV7-6 to TRBJ2-1; perhaps TRBD2 as D (5 bases). From germline, CDR1 is SGHVS and CDR2 FNYEAQ. The CDR3 extends over 14 amino acids. The germline V and J ends were trimmed by 3 bases and 8 bases, with 14 bases remaining between them. The chain's CDR3 is CASSFGIRSDEQFF. CDR3 nucleotides: TGTGCCAGCAGCTTCGGGATTAGGAGCGATGAGCAGTTCTTC.

This clone was counted between two and nine times. The J gene is TRBJ2-1, the V gene TRBV14, with 15 nucleotides matching TRBD2. Trimming cost V 4 bases and J 6 bases; bases outside gene matches: 10. The CDR3 runs to 18 residues. Germline V gene sequence: CDR1 SGHDN, CDR2 FVKESK. This CDR3 reads CASSPGQGTSGRINEQFF. Written as DNA, the CDR3 is TGTGCCAGCAGCCCGGGACAAGGGACTAGCGGGAGGATCAATGAGCAGTTCTTC.

The V and J genes are TRBV30 and TRBJ2-3; 7 nucleotides agree with TRBD2. Germline CDR1 reads GTSNPN; CDR2 reads SVGIG (reference sequence). CDR3 length equals 19 residues. Trimming removed 2 bases from V and 0 bases from J; junction bases left unmatched: 17. The CDR3 nucleotides read TGTGCCTGGAGTCCTAATCGGGCGGGAGAATTTTTAAGCACAGATACGCAGTATTTT. As protein: CAWSPNRAGEFLSTDTQYF. Complete variable domain (other parts from reference TRBV30 and TRBJ2-3): SQTIHQWPATLVQPVGSPLSLECTVEGTSNPNLYWYRQAAGRGLQLLFYSVGIGQISSEVPQNLSASRPQDRQFILSSKKLLLSDSGFYLCAWSPNRAGEFLSTDTQYFGPGTRLTVL.

The V call is TRBV9, the J call TRBJ2-7; 8 bases map to TRBD1. The CDR3 is made up of 15 amino acids. The trim removed 4 bases at V and 0 bases at J, leaving 6 bases unmatched. Germline-derived CDR1 and CDR2 are SGDLS and YYNGEE. The chain's CDR3 is CASSPTGTGSYEQYF. CDR3 in DNA: TGTGCCAGCAGCCCGACCGGGACAGGCTCCTACGAGCAGTACTTC.

This clone was detected a few times. The chain employs TRBV2 and TRBJ2-6; TRBD1 matches at 9 bases. V shed 6 bases, J shed 0 bases, and the junction held 15 bases outside the gene matches. CDR1 and CDR2 (germline): SNHLY, FYNNEI. CDR3 length: 20 residues. CDR3 bases: TGTGCCAGCAGAAAGGTCCCGGGACAGGGCGCGGGCTCTGGGGCCAACGTCCTGACTTTC. It codes for CASRKVPGQGAGSGANVLTF.

The chain uses TRBV5-1 and TRBJ2-7, with D possibly TRBD1 on 6 matching bases. Germline lookup yields CDR1 SGHRS and CDR2 YFSETQ. CDR3 size: 15 residues. The V end was cut by 0 bases, the J end by 2 bases, with 12 bases between. The CDR3 sequence: CASSLALTGTYEQYF. Here the CDR3 DNA reads TGCGCCAGCAGCTTGGCCTTAACAGGGACCTACGAGCAGTACTTC.

The rearrangement joins TRBV28 to TRBJ2-7; TRBD1 might be the D (5 bases). V lost 7 bases, J lost 2 bases, and 15 bases lay in between. The CDR3 has 14 amino acids. Germline CDR1 reads MDHEN; CDR2 reads SYDVKM. In nucleotides, the CDR3 is TGTGCCAGCACCGTACAGGATGGCGCCTACGAGCAGTACTTC. Its translation is CASTVQDGAYEQYF. Variable domain in full (rest from reference TRBV28 and TRBJ2-7): DVKVTQSSRYLVKRTGEKVFLECVQDMDHENMFWYRQDPGLGLRLIYFSYDVKMKEKGDIPEGYSVSREKKERFSLILESASTNQTSMYLCASTVQDGAYEQYFGPGTRLTVT.

This chain uses TRBV29-1 with TRBJ2-3; 7 positions match TRBD1. V was pared by 3 bases and J by 2 bases, with 5 bases of the junction left unmatched. CDR3 length: 14 residues. Per germline, CDR1 SQVTM and CDR2 ANQGSEA. The CDR3 DNA sequence: TGCAGCGTTGATATTGGACAGGTCACAGATACGCAGTATTTT. It is translated as CSVDIGQVTDTQYF.

V gene TRBV18 combines with J gene TRBJ1-1, with TRBD1 identical over 7 bases. Germline CDR1 KGHSH, CDR2 LQKENI. Trimming at V came to 6 bases and at J to 6 bases, leaving 4 bases not matched to a gene. The CDR3 covers 12 residues. DNA for the CDR3: TGTGCCAGCTCCCAGGGACAGTCTGAAGCTTTCTTT. This gives the protein CASSQGQSEAFF.

This clone was seen only a few times. The J gene is TRBJ1-2, the V gene TRBV21-1. TRBV21-1 is shown as a pseudogene. The CDR3 runs to 11 residues. The CDR3 DNA sequence: TGTGCCAGCCTTGCTAACTATGGCTACACCTTC. It translates to CASLANYGYTF.

The table lists this clone with a few counts. The rearrangement joins TRBV27 to TRBJ2-4; 7 bases are shared with TRBD2. Trimming removed 1 base from V and 7 bases from J; junction bases left unmatched: 10. The CDR3 extends over 16 amino acids. Germline CDR1 reads MNHEY; CDR2 reads SMNVEV (reference sequence). This CDR3 reads CASSLLPAGEDNIQYF. The DNA of the CDR3 is TGTGCCAGCAGTTTATTGCCCGCGGGGGAGGATAACATTCAGTACTTC.

This clone has only a few counts. The CDR3 region has the DNA TGTGCCAGCAGCGCCGACCGGGAGGGCAATGAGCAGTTCTTC. Amino acids: CASSADREGNEQFF. The chain links TRBV6-4 to TRBJ2-1; 8 bases agree with TRBD2. This CDR3 contains 14 residues. V was pared by 6 bases and J by 6 bases, with 7 bases of the junction left unmatched. Germline V gives CDR1 MRHNA, CDR2 SNTAGT.

This chain connects TRBV4-2 to TRBJ1-5; TRBD1 matches at 8 bases. J gave up 4 bases and V 1 base, and 6 bases lay outside the gene matches. Germline V gives CDR1 LGHNA, CDR2 YNFKEQ. CDR3 size: 16 residues. The CDR3 nucleotides are TGTGCCAGCAGCCAAGGAAGACAGGGGATGAATCAGCCCCAGCATTTT. Its translation: CASSQGRQGMNQPQHF.

This clone has just a few counts. This sequence joins TRBV5-4 and TRBJ1-2, with 7 bases aligning to TRBD1. The CDR3 is 13 residues long. The V segment lost 4 bases and the J segment 3 bases; nucleotides outside the gene matches: 3. CDR1 is SGHNT and CDR2 is YYREEE in the germline V gene (reference sequence). DNA for the CDR3: TGTGCCAGCAGCGTGGACAGGTACTATGGCTACACCTTC. Translated, it gives CASSVDRYYGYTF.

The chain joins TRBV6-5 to TRBJ2-3; 8 bases line up with TRBD1. With 3 bases clipped from V and 4 bases from J, the junction kept 3 bases outside the gene matches. The CDR3 sequence is 14 residues long. Germline V lookup: CDR1 MNHEY, CDR2 SVGAGI. This CDR3 reads CASSYTTGADTQYF. CDR3 nucleotides: TGTGCCAGCAGTTATACGACAGGGGCAGATACGCAGTATTTT.

This CDR3 is CSVSHRDPRGEQFF. CDR3 DNA sequence: TGCAGCGTTTCACACAGGGACCCAAGAGGTGAGCAGTTCTTC. The rearrangement joins TRBV29-1 to TRBJ2-1; D perhaps matches TRBD1 (6 bases). Trimming took 5 bases from V and 9 from J, leaving 20 bases between them. Looked up from germline, CDR1 is SQVTM and CDR2 is ANQGSEA. The CDR3 extends over 14 amino acids.

This clone appeared a few times. The chain has TRBV7-2 and TRBJ2-1, with TRBD1 matching 11 bases. V dropped 4 bases and J dropped 6; count of bases not matched to a gene: 5. Germline V gene sequence: CDR1 SGHTA, CDR2 FQGNSA. This CDR3 comprises 15 residues. CDR3 coding DNA: TGTGCCAGCAGCTCCGCCGGGACAGGGGGCAATGAGCAGTTCTTC. Protein sequence: CASSSAGTGGNEQFF.

This clone was picked up a small number of times. The gene calls are TRBV5-1 and TRBJ2-3; TRBD1 matches at 7 bases. Germline V lookup: CDR1 SGHRS, CDR2 YFSETQ. The CDR3 spans 15 residues. The V and J ends lost 3 bases and 2 bases, in that order; junction bases with no gene match: 6. The CDR3 nucleotides are TGCGCCAGCAGCTGGAGACAGGGAAACACAGATACGCAGTATTTT. It translates to CASSWRQGNTDTQYF.

This clone came up a few times. This rearrangement joins TRBV28 to TRBJ1-2; 11 nucleotides agree with TRBD1. Germline trimming cut 7 bases from V and 4 bases from J; bases unmatched to any gene: 14. Germline loops: CDR1 MDHEN, CDR2 SYDVKM. This CDR3 is 17 amino acids long. The CDR3 region is CASNVEPTGTGGYGYTF. CDR3 coding DNA: TGTGCCAGCAACGTGGAGCCGACCGGGACAGGGGGCTATGGCTACACCTTC.

This clone was picked up a small number of times. V usage is TRBV7-8 and J usage is TRBJ2-3; D unclear. Germline CDR1 SGHVS, CDR2 FQNEAQ. The CDR3 loop spans 15 amino acids. Trimming left V 4 bases short and J 2 bases short, with 13 bases between. As DNA, the CDR3 is TGTGCCAGCAGCTCCCCGGGTCACTACACAGATACGCAGTATTTT. Protein product: CASSSPGHYTDTQYF.

This chain connects TRBV7-7 to TRBJ2-5; D possibly corresponds to TRBD2 (5 bases). CDR1 SSHAT and CDR2 FNYEAQ come from the germline V gene (reference sequence). The ends were cut back, 5 bases at V and 5 bases at J, with 18 bases in the middle. CDR3 size: 15 residues. The CDR3 spells CASSTRLAGGETQYF. CDR3 DNA sequence: TGTGCCAGCAGCACCCGCTTAGCAGGCGGGGAGACCCAGTACTTC.

The J gene is TRBJ1-1, the V gene TRBV5-4; D may be TRBD1 (6 bases). Germline CDR1 reads SGHNT; CDR2 reads YYREEE (reference sequence). The CDR3 has 15 residues. V was shortened by 4 bases and J by 1 base, with 14 bases between the two germline ends. For the CDR3, the DNA is TGTGCCAGCAGCGCCCCGGGACAAAAGAACACTGAAGCTTTCTTT. Its translation: CASSAPGQKNTEAFF.